A single sample is the source of the 3 T cell receptor beta chains below, sequenced in a study of radiation and T cells in renal cell carcinoma. Indicated time point: blood 4 weeks post-SBRT, at nephrectomy. This sample's treatment: 15 Gy SBRT to primary tumor, nephrectomy 4 weeks later. Method: immunoSEQ multiplex PCR; TCRdb's copy keeps in-frame clones and lacks some. The table shows about 83,000 clones, with around four fifths occurring only once. The sequences come from blood, collected from a patient whose treatment included radiotherapy and nephrectomy. The receptors shown here come from a woman aged 60-75 years with renal cell carcinoma.

The gene calls are TRBV5-4 and TRBJ2-3; no reliable D call. This CDR3 region has 13 residues. The V end lost 0 bases, the J end lost 0 bases, and 2 bases lay between the germline ends. CDR1 is SGHNT, CDR2 YYREEE, per germline (reference sequence). The CDR3: CASSLDSTDTQYF. Here the CDR3 DNA reads TGTGCCAGCAGCTTGGACAGCACAGATACGCAGTATTTT.

The CDR3 is CAITHDRGQTQYF. The CDR3 DNA follows: TGTGCCATCACTCACGACAGGGGGCAGACCCAGTACTTC. V is TRBV10-3 and J is TRBJ2-5, with 10 nucleotides matching TRBD1. Germline V CDR1 and CDR2: ENHRY, SYGVKD. The V segment lost 7 bases and the J segment 6 bases; nucleotides outside the gene matches: 5. The CDR3 length is 13 residues.

The V call is TRBV28, the J call TRBJ1-1; unclear D gene. The CDR3 has 12 amino acids. Germline-derived CDR1 and CDR2 are MDHEN and SYDVKM. Trimming pared 9 bases from V and 7 bases from J, leaving 15 bases between. CDR3 residues: CASMIVSGEAFF. CDR3 nucleotides: TGTGCCAGTATGATCGTCAGCGGTGAAGCTTTCTTT.